These T cell receptor beta chains were read from a single sample in a study of cytomegalovirus exposure and HLA in healthy donors. Clones were read by immunoSEQ multiplex PCR, and TCRdb kept only the in-frame ones, dropping some. The table lists 120,000 or so clones, around 80% of them singletons. The specimen was PBMCs. These receptors originate from a man in his forties or fifties in good health and CMV-seronegative. Both conserved end residues are part of each CDR3. The D gene is left open where the match is weak. Rows may omit the clone size; those that give it use once, few, many or a size class.

v_call	d_call	j_call	clone_size	cdr3_nt	cdr3_aa
TRBV7-2	TRBD2	TRBJ2-1	NA	TGTGCCAGCACCCGGGCGGGAGCTCTCTACAATGAGCAGTTCTTC	CASTRAGALYNEQFF
TRBV7-3	TRBD2	TRBJ2-5	NA	TGTGCCAGCAGCCGGACTAGCGGGGGGGCGGAGACCCAGTACTTC	CASSRTSGGAETQYF
TRBV5-1	TRBD1	TRBJ1-2	NA	TGCGCCAGCTCGGCTACGGGACAGAACTATGGCTACACCTTC	CASSATGQNYGYTF
TRBV27	NA	TRBJ2-2	NA	TGTGCCAGCAGTTTTTCTCTGTACACCGGGGAGCTGTTTTTT	CASSFSLYTGELFF
TRBV28	NA	TRBJ1-2	NA	TGTGCCAGCAGCCCCAGGGGTTCGGATGGCTACACCTTC	CASSPRGSDGYTF
TRBV5-8	TRBD2	TRBJ2-7	NA	TGTGCCAGCAGCTCAGGACTAGCGGGAAGTAGTTACGAGCAGTACTTC	CASSSGLAGSSYEQYF
TRBV12-5	NA	TRBJ2-3	NA	TGTGCTAGTGGTTTCTCGGTCGCTTTTGGAGATACGCAGTATTTT	CASGFSVAFGDTQYF
TRBV30	TRBD1	TRBJ2-4	few	TGTGCCTGGGAACAGGGGCCACTAGCCAAAAACATTCAGTACTTC	CAWEQGPLAKNIQYF
TRBV29-1	NA	TRBJ2-3	once	TGCAGCGTGGCGGAGGGGGGGAGGGCAGATACGCAGTATTTT	CSVAEGGRADTQYF
TRBV7-2	TRBD1	TRBJ2-1	once	TGTGCCAGCAGTCCCGGGACAGGGGAAAGGAATGAGCAGTTCTTC	CASSPGTGERNEQFF